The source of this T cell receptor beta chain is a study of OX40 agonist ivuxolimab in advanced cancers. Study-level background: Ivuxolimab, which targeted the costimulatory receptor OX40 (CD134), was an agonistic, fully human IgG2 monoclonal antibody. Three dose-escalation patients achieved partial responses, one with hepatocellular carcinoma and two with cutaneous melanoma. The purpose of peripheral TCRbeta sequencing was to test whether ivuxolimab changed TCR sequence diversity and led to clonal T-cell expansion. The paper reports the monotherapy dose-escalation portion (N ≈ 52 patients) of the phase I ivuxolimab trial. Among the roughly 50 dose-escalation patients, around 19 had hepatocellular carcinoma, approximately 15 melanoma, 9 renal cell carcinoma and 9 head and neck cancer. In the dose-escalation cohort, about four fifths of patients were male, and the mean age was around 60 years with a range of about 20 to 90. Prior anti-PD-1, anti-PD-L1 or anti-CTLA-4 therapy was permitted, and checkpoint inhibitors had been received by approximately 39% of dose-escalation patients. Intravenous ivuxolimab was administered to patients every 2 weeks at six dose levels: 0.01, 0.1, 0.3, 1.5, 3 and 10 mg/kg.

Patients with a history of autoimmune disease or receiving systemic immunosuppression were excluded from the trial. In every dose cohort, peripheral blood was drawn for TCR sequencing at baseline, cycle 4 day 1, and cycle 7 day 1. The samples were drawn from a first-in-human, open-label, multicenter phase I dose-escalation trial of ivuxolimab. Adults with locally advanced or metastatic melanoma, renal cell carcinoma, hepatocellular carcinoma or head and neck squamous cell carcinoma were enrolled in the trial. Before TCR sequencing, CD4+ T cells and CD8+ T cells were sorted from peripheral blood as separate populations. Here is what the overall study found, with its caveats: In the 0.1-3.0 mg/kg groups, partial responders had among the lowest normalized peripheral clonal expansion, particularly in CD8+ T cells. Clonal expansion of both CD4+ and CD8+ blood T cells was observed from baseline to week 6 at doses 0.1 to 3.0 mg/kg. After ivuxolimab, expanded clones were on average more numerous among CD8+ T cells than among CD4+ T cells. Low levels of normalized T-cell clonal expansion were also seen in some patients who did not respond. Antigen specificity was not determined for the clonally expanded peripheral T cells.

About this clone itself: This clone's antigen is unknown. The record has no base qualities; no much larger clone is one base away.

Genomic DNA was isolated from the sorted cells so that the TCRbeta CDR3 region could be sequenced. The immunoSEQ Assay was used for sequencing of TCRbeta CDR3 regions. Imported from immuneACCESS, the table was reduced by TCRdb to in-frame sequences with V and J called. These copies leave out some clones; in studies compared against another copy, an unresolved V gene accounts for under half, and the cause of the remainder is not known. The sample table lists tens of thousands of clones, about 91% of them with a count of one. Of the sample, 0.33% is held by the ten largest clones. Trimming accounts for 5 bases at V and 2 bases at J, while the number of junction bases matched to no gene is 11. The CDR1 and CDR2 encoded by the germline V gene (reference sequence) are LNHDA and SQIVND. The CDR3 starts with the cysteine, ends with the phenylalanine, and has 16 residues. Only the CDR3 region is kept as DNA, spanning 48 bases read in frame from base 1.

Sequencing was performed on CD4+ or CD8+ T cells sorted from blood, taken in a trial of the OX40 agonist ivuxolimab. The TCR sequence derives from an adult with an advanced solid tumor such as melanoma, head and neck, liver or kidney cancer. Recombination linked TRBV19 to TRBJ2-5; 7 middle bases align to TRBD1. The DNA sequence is TGTGCCAGTAGTGCCCGACCGGACAGGCCACAAGAGACCCAGTACTTC. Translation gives CASSARPDRPQETQYF.